These 17 T cell receptor beta chains share one sample of origin, sequenced in a study of T cell responses to AZD1222 COVID-19 vaccine. Clones were read by immunoSEQ multiplex PCR, and TCRdb kept only the in-frame ones, dropping some. The data hold 150,000 to 200,000 clones, with 94% observed a single time. The sample in question was peripheral blood, obtained on day 0 of AZD1222 vaccination. These receptors were obtained from an adult in good health.

The sample holds one count of this clone. The chain links TRBV10-3 to TRBJ2-3, with a possible D match to TRBD2 (6 bases). This CDR3 is built from 18 residues. Germline lookup yields CDR1 ENHRY and CDR2 SYGVKD. With 1 base removed from V and 7 bases from J, the gap between germline ends came to 24 bases. In DNA, the CDR3 is TGTGCCATCAGTGAGTACGGGGCTAGCGCGACTGGCCTGAATACGCAGTATTTT. Translation gives CAISEYGASATGLNTQYF.

This clone was seen a single time. The V call is TRBV5-4, the J call TRBJ2-7; 9 bases line up with TRBD2. The CDR3 length is 13 residues. Germline-derived CDR1 and CDR2 are SGHNT and YYREEE (reference sequence). Losses at the gene ends were 0 bases for V and 9 bases for J; bases not matched to a gene: 4. The CDR3 reads CASSLAGTSRQYF. DNA of the CDR3: TGTGCCAGCAGCTTGGCCGGGACTAGCCGGCAGTACTTC.

V gene TRBV28 combines with J gene TRBJ1-5, with D uncertain. The V end lost 1 base, the J end lost 6 bases, and 10 bases lay between the germline ends. The CDR3 is made up of 14 amino acids. From germline, CDR1 is MDHEN and CDR2 SYDVKM. The DNA for the CDR3 is TGTGCCAGCAGTTTATTGGATGCGTCTCAGCCCCAGCATTTT. Amino acid sequence: CASSLLDASQPQHF. Full variable domain (outside the CDR3, taken from reference TRBV28 and TRBJ1-5): DVKVTQSSRYLVKRTGEKVFLECVQDMDHENMFWYRQDPGLGLRLIYFSYDVKMKEKGDIPEGYSVSREKKERFSLILESASTNQTSMYLCASSLLDASQPQHFGDGTRLSIL.

This chain connects TRBV24-1 to TRBJ2-2; 7 bases agree with TRBD1. The trim removed 7 bases at V and 6 bases at J, leaving 4 bases unmatched. The CDR3 is made up of 13 amino acids. Per germline, CDR1 KGHDR and CDR2 SFDVKD. The CDR3 region has the DNA TGTGCCACCAGAGGACAGGTGGCCGGGGAGCTGTTTTTT. Translated, it gives CATRGQVAGELFF.

J is TRBJ1-1 and V is TRBV7-3; D remains unclear. Per the germline V gene, CDR1 is SGHTA and CDR2 is FQGTGA. The CDR3 covers 15 residues. Trimming stripped 4 bases from V and 1 base from J, with 13 bases between. CDR3 region: CASSSGGSRNTEAFF. CDR3 DNA sequence: TGTGCCAGCAGCTCGGGAGGGAGTCGGAACACTGAAGCTTTCTTT.

The rearrangement joins TRBV24-1 to TRBJ2-2; TRBD1 is a possible D gene (6 bases). V was clipped by 1 base and J by 7 bases, with 9 bases between them. CDR3 length equals 14 residues. From germline, CDR1 is KGHDR and CDR2 SFDVKD. CDR3 protein: CATSDFRGDGELFF. The CDR3 DNA reads TGTGCCACCAGTGATTTCAGGGGAGACGGGGAGCTGTTTTTT.

The CDR3 region has the DNA TGCGCCAGCAGCCAAGGGGAGCGTGAGCAGTTCTTC. Protein product: CASSQGEREQFF. The chain is built from TRBV4-1 and TRBJ2-1; tentatively, D is TRBD2 (5 bases). Germline V gives CDR1 MGHRA, CDR2 YSYEKL. V shed 1 base and J shed 9 bases, with 7 bases lying between them. There are 12 residues in the CDR3.

The V gene is TRBV10-3, the J gene TRBJ1-5; no reliable D call. This CDR3 contains 13 residues. Germline V gives CDR1 ENHRY, CDR2 SYGVKD. V shed 6 bases and J shed 2 bases, with 8 bases lying between them. This CDR3 reads CAISPVGNQPQHF. In DNA form, the CDR3 reads TGTGCCATCAGCCCGGTCGGCAATCAGCCCCAGCATTTT.

V and J are TRBV28 and TRBJ1-5; 9 bases align to TRBD1. The CDR3 loop spans 17 amino acids. The V gene end was trimmed by 5 bases and the J gene end by 0 bases; junction bases not matched to a gene: 8. Germline CDR1 and CDR2: MDHEN and SYDVKM. CDR3 loop: CASSIRDRAYSNQPQHF. As DNA, the CDR3 is TGTGCCAGCAGTATCCGGGACAGGGCTTATAGCAATCAGCCCCAGCATTTT.

The J gene is TRBJ2-2, the V gene TRBV7-3; a possible D gene is TRBD2 (5 bases). V lost 1 base and J lost 1, with 16 bases in between. CDR3 length: 18 amino acids. Germline CDR1 and CDR2: SGHTA and FQGTGA. The CDR3 nucleotides are TGTGCCAGCAGCTTAATCTCGTATGGACTCCGGAACACCGGGGAGCTGTTTTTT. Translating it yields CASSLISYGLRNTGELFF.

DNA for the CDR3: TGTGCCAGCAGCTTCGGTAGCGGGAGTGGGTACGAGCAGTACTTC. This encodes CASSFGSGSGYEQYF. V usage is TRBV11-3 and J usage is TRBJ2-7; TRBD2 aligns across 9 bases. V shed 3 bases, J shed 4 bases, and the junction held 7 bases outside the gene matches. Per germline, CDR1 SGHNT and CDR2 YENEEA. This CDR3 is 15 amino acids long.

The chain joins TRBV2 to TRBJ2-7; D gene ambiguous. V lost 7 bases, J lost 6 bases, and 16 bases lay in between. This CDR3 contains 13 residues. The germline V gene encodes CDR1 SNHLY and CDR2 FYNNEI. The CDR3 bases are TGTGCCAGCACCGACCGGTGGAATCGCGAGCAGTACTTC. It codes for CASTDRWNREQYF.

J is TRBJ1-4 and V is TRBV16; perhaps TRBD1 as D (5 bases). The V end was cut by 0 bases, the J end by 3 bases, with 8 bases between. Germline values: CDR1 KGHSY, CDR2 FQNENV. The CDR3 is made up of 15 amino acids. CDR3 loop: CASSQSRGPNEKLFF. The CDR3 DNA reads as TGTGCCAGCAGCCAATCAAGGGGCCCTAATGAAAAACTGTTTTTT. The full variable domain, rest sourced from reference TRBV16 and TRBJ1-4, is GEEVAQTPKHLVRGEGQKAKLYCAPIKGHSYVFWYQQVLKNEFKFLISFQNENVFDETGMPKERFSAKCLPNSPCSLEIQATKLEDSAVYFCASSQSRGPNEKLFFGSGTQLSVL.

The gene calls are TRBV6-5 and TRBJ1-4; D not certain. Germline V lookup: CDR1 MNHEY, CDR2 SVGAGI. This CDR3 is 14 amino acids long. The ends were cut back, 5 bases at V and 4 bases at J, with 11 bases in the middle. The CDR3 here is CASSIQHGNEKLFF. The CDR3 DNA is TGTGCCAGCAGTATCCAACATGGTAATGAAAAACTGTTTTTT.

The CDR3, as DNA: TGTGCCAGCAGCTTAGTGAGGGACCCCTACGAGCAGTACTTC. Translating it yields CASSLVRDPYEQYF. The J gene is TRBJ2-7, the V gene TRBV11-2; D may be TRBD1 or TRBD2 (5 bases each). The length of the CDR3 is 14 residues. The germline V gene encodes CDR1 SGHAT and CDR2 FQNNGV. Trimming left V 1 base short and J 2 bases short, with 9 bases between.

V gene TRBV10-3 combines with J gene TRBJ2-3; D tentatively reads TRBD1 or TRBD2 (6 bases each). This CDR3 is 13 amino acids long. Per germline, CDR1 ENHRY and CDR2 SYGVKD. Trimming stripped 9 bases from V and 1 base from J, with 11 bases between. The CDR3, as DNA: TGTGCCATGCCTCGGGGGCGCACAGATACGCAGTATTTT. Its protein is CAMPRGRTDTQYF.

J is TRBJ2-7 and V is TRBV10-2; 7 bases fit TRBD1. CDR3 length: 15 amino acids. V lost 5 bases, J lost 2 bases, and 9 bases stayed unmatched. Germline lookup yields CDR1 WSHSY and CDR2 SAAADI. The CDR3 region is CASSKGDSIPYEQYF. CDR3 coding DNA: TGCGCCAGCAGTAAGGGGGACAGCATTCCCTACGAGCAGTACTTC.